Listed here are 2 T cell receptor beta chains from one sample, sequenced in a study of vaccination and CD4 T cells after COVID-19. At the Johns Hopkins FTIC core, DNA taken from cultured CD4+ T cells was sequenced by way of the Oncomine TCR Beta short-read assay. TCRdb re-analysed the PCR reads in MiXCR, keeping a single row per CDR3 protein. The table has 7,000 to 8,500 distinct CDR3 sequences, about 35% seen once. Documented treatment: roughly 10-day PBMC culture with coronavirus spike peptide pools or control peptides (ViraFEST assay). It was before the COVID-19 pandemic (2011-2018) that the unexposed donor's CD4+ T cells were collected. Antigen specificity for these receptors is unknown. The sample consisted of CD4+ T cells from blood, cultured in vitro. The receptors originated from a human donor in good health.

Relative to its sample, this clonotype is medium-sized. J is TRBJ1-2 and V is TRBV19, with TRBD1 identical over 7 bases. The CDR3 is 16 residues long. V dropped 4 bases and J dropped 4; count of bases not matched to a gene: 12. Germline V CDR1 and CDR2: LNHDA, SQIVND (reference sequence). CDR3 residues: CASSRVRTGGGYGYTF. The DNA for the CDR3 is TGTGCCAGTAGTAGAGTGAGGACAGGCGGAGGCTATGGCTACACCTTC. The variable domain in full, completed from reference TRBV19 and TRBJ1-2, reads DGGITQSPKYLFRKEGQNVTLSCEQNLNHDAMYWYRQDPGQGLRLIYYSQIVNDFQKGDIAEGYSVSREKKESFPLTVTSAQKNPTAFYLCASSRVRTGGGYGYTFGSGTRLTVV.

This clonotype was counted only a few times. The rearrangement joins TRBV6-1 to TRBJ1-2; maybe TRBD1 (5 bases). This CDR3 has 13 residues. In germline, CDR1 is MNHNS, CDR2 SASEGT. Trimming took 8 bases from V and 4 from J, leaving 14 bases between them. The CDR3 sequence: CASQDSAGYGYTF. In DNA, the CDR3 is TGTGCCAGCCAAGACAGTGCCGGCTATGGCTACACCTTC.